The 32 T cell receptor beta chains presented below share a single source sample, sequenced in a study of a mutant IDH1 vaccine in newly diagnosed glioma. The method was immunoSEQ multiplex PCR; TCRdb's version includes in-frame clones alone and lacks a portion of them. This table holds 45,000 to 60,000 clones, approximately 80% found once. Noted time point: baseline, week 1 (first vaccination visit). Treatment given: pre-vaccination baseline after standard-of-care therapy. Specimen: PBMCs, collected from a glioma patient treated with radiotherapy, temozolomide or both. These TCRs come from a woman in her 40s with glioma.

The rearrangement links TRBV7-9 to TRBJ1-2, with no clear D. CDR3 length: 16 amino acids. Trimming took off 4 bases at V and 5 bases at J, with 20 bases between the two ends. Germline-derived CDR1 and CDR2 are SEHNR and FQNEAQ (reference sequence). The CDR3 DNA sequence: TGTGCCAGCAGCTGGGCTGGGAGCCCTAAGTCATATGGCTACACCTTC. Its translation: CASSWAGSPKSYGYTF.

V and J are TRBV5-4 and TRBJ2-2; D not certain. Per germline, CDR1 SGHNT and CDR2 YYREEE (reference sequence). V lost 2 bases and J 6 bases, leaving 8 bases between the germline ends. The CDR3 loop spans 13 amino acids. For the CDR3, the DNA is TGTGCCAGCAGCTTAACTGGGCCCGGGGAGCTGTTTTTT. It specifies CASSLTGPGELFF.

The V and J genes are TRBV27 and TRBJ1-2, with 10 bases identical to TRBD1. V trimming: 4 bases; J trimming: 1 base; junction bases outside the gene matches: 6. Germline CDR1 is MNHEY and CDR2 is SMNVEV (reference sequence). The CDR3 loop spans 16 amino acids. Here the CDR3 DNA reads TGTGCCAGCAGTTCAAGTCGGACAGGGGGTAACTATGGCTACACCTTC. It is translated as CASSSSRTGGNYGYTF.

The chain links TRBV5-1 to TRBJ2-5, with TRBD2 matching 15 bases. Germline lookup yields CDR1 SGHRS and CDR2 YFSETQ. This CDR3 has 16 amino acids. The junction had 3 bases not matched to a gene; V was cut back by 0 bases and J by 6 bases. The DNA of the CDR3 is TGCGCCAGCAGCTTGGGGACTAGCGGGGGGGATAAGACCCAGTACTTC. Protein product: CASSLGTSGGDKTQYF.

The V call is TRBV2, the J call TRBJ1-1; possibly TRBD1 for D (6 bases). CDR1 is SNHLY, CDR2 FYNNEI, per germline. V was trimmed by 7 bases and J by 4 bases, leaving 13 bases between them. This CDR3 is built from 13 residues. DNA of the CDR3: TGTGCCAGCATCCCAAAAGGGGGCACTGAAGCTTTCTTT. It codes for CASIPKGGTEAFF.

This chain connects TRBV7-2 to TRBJ1-6; weak D call: TRBD1 (5 bases). V was cut by 4 bases and J by 7 bases, with 17 bases left in between. CDR1 and CDR2 from the germline V gene are SGHTA and FQGNSA. This CDR3 spans 16 amino acids. CDR3 nucleotides: TGTGCCAGCAGCTCGGGGGTACAGATATCAAATTCACCCCTCCACTTT. This gives the protein CASSSGVQISNSPLHF.

The chain joins TRBV5-5 to TRBJ1-2; TRBD1 might be the D (5 bases). Germline loops: CDR1 SGHKS, CDR2 YYEKEE (reference sequence). With 5 bases removed from V and 4 bases from J, the gap between germline ends came to 12 bases. The CDR3 sequence is 13 residues long. The DNA for the CDR3 is TGTGCCAGCAGGGAGGGGCTGAGCTATGGCTACACCTTC. Translated: CASREGLSYGYTF.

The sample holds a few counts of this clone. The gene calls are TRBV12-5 and TRBJ1-6, with D possibly TRBD1 on 5 matching bases. The V and J ends lost 4 bases and 13 bases respectively, with 14 bases between them. Germline V lookup: CDR1 LGHNT, CDR2 FRNRAP. This CDR3 region has 13 residues. Here the CDR3 reads CASGWGYSGPLHF. In DNA, the CDR3 is TGTGCTAGTGGTTGGGGCTATTCAGGCCCCCTCCACTTT.

The chain has TRBV27 and TRBJ2-3; a possible D gene is TRBD2 (6 bases). This CDR3 region has 13 residues. Germline CDR1 is MNHEY and CDR2 is SMNVEV (reference sequence). V shed 6 bases and J shed 5 bases, with 12 bases lying between them. The chain's CDR3 is CASSPGLGDTQYF. The CDR3, as DNA: TGTGCCAGCAGCCCGGGACTGGGAGATACGCAGTATTTT.

This chain uses TRBV13 with TRBJ2-7; D is uncertain. The germline V gene encodes CDR1 PRHDT and CDR2 FYEKMQ (reference sequence). The CDR3 spans 11 residues. V was cut by 5 bases and J by 1 base, with 3 bases left in between. The CDR3 here is CASSQSYEQYF. The CDR3 DNA reads as TGTGCCAGCAGCCAATCCTACGAGCAGTACTTC.

This clone was observed a handful of times. The rearrangement links TRBV5-1 to TRBJ1-6; possibly TRBD1 for D (6 bases). The length of the CDR3 is 16 residues. Germline loops: CDR1 SGHRS, CDR2 YFSETQ. The germline V and J ends were trimmed by 2 bases and 5 bases, with 14 bases remaining between them. CDR3 nucleotides: TGCGCCAGCAGCTTTCAAACAGGGAACCATAATTCACCCCTCCACTTT. It yields the protein CASSFQTGNHNSPLHF.

The chain employs TRBV27 and TRBJ1-6, with TRBD1 as a possible D gene (6 bases). This CDR3 region has 15 residues. Germline-derived CDR1 and CDR2 are MNHEY and SMNVEV (reference sequence). V was shortened by 4 bases and J by 5 bases, with 12 bases between the two germline ends. The DNA of the CDR3 is TGTGCCAGCAGTTCGTCGGGGGCTCATAATTCACCCCTCCACTTT. It yields the protein CASSSSGAHNSPLHF.

The V call is TRBV7-2, the J call TRBJ1-5; 7 nucleotides agree with TRBD1. The CDR3 runs to 16 residues. Germline assignment: CDR1 SGHTA and CDR2 FQGNSA. V was pared by 1 base and J by 7 bases, with 10 bases of the junction left unmatched. The CDR3 loop is CASSLGTGQSWQPQHF. The CDR3 bases are TGTGCCAGCAGCTTAGGGACAGGTCAAAGCTGGCAGCCCCAGCATTTT.

The J gene is TRBJ1-2, the V gene TRBV29-1; D possibly corresponds to TRBD1 (5 bases). This CDR3 has 15 residues. Germline CDR1 SQVTM, CDR2 ANQGSEA. Trimming took 7 bases from V and 2 from J, leaving 20 bases between them. This chain's CDR3 is CSAIKADRRNYGYTF. The CDR3 DNA reads as TGCAGCGCCATCAAGGCCGACAGACGGAACTATGGCTACACCTTC. Together with reference TRBV29-1 and TRBJ1-2, the CDR3 gives the full variable domain: SAVISQKPSRDICQRGTSLTIQCQVDSQVTMMFWYRQQPGQSLTLIATANQGSEATYESGFVIDKFPISRPNLTFSTLTVSNMSPEDSSIYLCSAIKADRRNYGYTFGSGTRLTVV.

V and J are TRBV6-4 and TRBJ1-2, with D perhaps matching TRBD1 (5 bases). Trimming stripped 1 base from V and 5 bases from J, with 17 bases between. CDR1 and CDR2 (germline): MRHNA, SNTAGT. The CDR3 is 16 residues long. The CDR3: CASSDYYRRMGYGYTF. The CDR3 DNA is TGTGCCAGCAGTGACTACTACAGGCGTATGGGGTATGGCTACACCTTC.

This chain links TRBV6-1 with TRBJ2-3; D might be TRBD2 (6 bases). Germline V gene lookup returns CDR1 MNHNS and CDR2 SASEGT. The CDR3 has 15 amino acids. V lost 3 bases, J lost 2 bases, and 12 bases lay in between. Here the CDR3 reads CASSDSGLPTDTQYF. The CDR3 DNA follows: TGTGCCAGCAGTGACTCGGGACTGCCCACAGATACGCAGTATTTT.

The rearrangement joins TRBV9 to TRBJ1-1; D is possibly TRBD1 (6 bases). This CDR3 comprises 14 residues. Trimming pared 3 bases from V and 5 bases from J, leaving 14 bases between. Per germline, CDR1 SGDLS and CDR2 YYNGEE. In nucleotides, the CDR3 is TGTGCCAGCAGCGCCGGGGGCCGGAGGACTGAAGCTTTCTTT. It encodes CASSAGGRRTEAFF.

The chain uses TRBV2 and TRBJ2-3; D is possibly TRBD1 (5 bases). This CDR3 has 13 residues. Trimming took 8 bases from V and 2 from J, leaving 11 bases between them. Germline V gene data show CDR1 as SNHLY and CDR2 as FYNNEI. The CDR3 reads CASEGVFTDTQYF. In nucleotides, the CDR3 is TGTGCCAGCGAAGGGGTATTCACAGATACGCAGTATTTT.

The chain recombines TRBV7-2 with TRBJ1-2, with D possibly being TRBD1 (5 bases). Germline V lookup: CDR1 SGHTA, CDR2 FQGNSA. V shed 5 bases and J shed 3 bases, with 13 bases lying between them. The CDR3 is 14 residues long. This CDR3 reads CASSRQGSDYGYTF. In DNA, the CDR3 is TGTGCCAGCAGCAGGCAGGGCTCGGACTATGGCTACACCTTC.

The chain recombines TRBV4-3 with TRBJ1-3, with D perhaps TRBD1 (6 bases). This CDR3 region has 16 residues. In germline, CDR1 is LGHNA, CDR2 YSLEER. V was shortened by 3 bases and J by 3 bases, with 15 bases between the two germline ends. CDR3 region: CASSQNLGAGGNTIYF. The DNA of the CDR3 is TGCGCCAGCAGCCAGAATCTGGGGGCGGGTGGAAACACCATATATTTT.

The chain recombines TRBV6-1 with TRBJ1-2, with D possibly being TRBD1 (6 bases). Germline values: CDR1 MNHNS, CDR2 SASEGT. The length of the CDR3 is 15 residues. V lost 6 bases, J lost 3 bases, and 17 bases lay in between. The CDR3 region is CASRIPLTGHYGYTF. For the CDR3, the DNA is TGTGCCAGCAGAATACCCCTAACAGGGCACTATGGCTACACCTTC.

V is TRBV5-6 and J is TRBJ2-2; no clear D. The CDR3 length is 13 residues. Trimming removed 4 bases from V and 1 base from J, with 5 bases in between. Germline V lookup: CDR1 SGHDT, CDR2 YYEEEE. The CDR3 DNA reads as TGTGCCAGCAGCAGCAGGAACACCGGGGAGCTGTTTTTT. Translating it yields CASSSRNTGELFF.

This chain uses TRBV10-3 with TRBJ2-5, with D perhaps TRBD2 (6 bases). CDR1 and CDR2 (germline): ENHRY, SYGVKD. The CDR3 covers 13 residues. V dropped 4 bases and J dropped 2 bases, with 8 bases sitting between them. The DNA of the CDR3 is TGTGCCATCAGTGGACTAGGACAAGAGACCCAGTACTTC. Encoded protein: CAISGLGQETQYF.

This clone is medium-sized by share. The chain links TRBV5-5 to TRBJ1-5, with D unresolved. This CDR3 region has 15 residues. V shed 2 bases and J shed 0 bases, with 9 bases lying between them. Germline loops: CDR1 SGHKS, CDR2 YYEKEE (reference sequence). DNA for the CDR3: TGTGCCAGCAGCTTTACGGCGGCTAGCAATCAGCCCCAGCATTTT. It yields the protein CASSFTAASNQPQHF.

This clone was picked up one time. As DNA, the CDR3 is TGTGCCAGCAGCTTAGCTGCGACTAGCGGGGGGGTCTCCTACGAGCAGTACTTC. The encoded protein is CASSLAATSGGVSYEQYF. The chain is built from TRBV7-8 and TRBJ2-7; 14 bases agree with TRBD2. The germline gives CDR1 SGHVS, CDR2 FQNEAQ. Losses at the gene ends were 0 bases for V and 0 bases for J; bases not matched to a gene: 4. There are 18 residues in the CDR3.

V and J are TRBV18 and TRBJ2-3; D is tentatively TRBD1 or TRBD2 (5 bases each). This CDR3 is built from 13 residues. Trimming left V 0 bases short and J 6 bases short, with 7 bases between. Germline-derived CDR1 and CDR2 are KGHSH and LQKENI. CDR3 in DNA: TGTGCCAGCTCACCACCCGGGGCCGATACGCAGTATTTT. Its translation is CASSPPGADTQYF.

The chain uses TRBV27 and TRBJ2-7, with D tentatively TRBD1 (6 bases). The CDR3 length is 14 residues. CDR1 MNHEY and CDR2 SMNVEV come from the germline V gene (reference sequence). The ends were cut back, 4 bases at V and 2 bases at J, with 12 bases in the middle. DNA for the CDR3: TGTGCCAGCAGTTCCCGGGACATCGCCTACGAGCAGTACTTC. The encoded protein is CASSSRDIAYEQYF.

This chain links TRBV5-6 with TRBJ1-2; D is ambiguous. Trimming pared 5 bases from V and 1 base from J, leaving 9 bases between. Germline CDR1 is SGHDT and CDR2 is YYEEEE. The CDR3 consists of 13 residues. CDR3 sequence (DNA): TGTGCCAGCAGAAGGACGGGTAACTATGGCTACACCTTC. Translation: CASRRTGNYGYTF.

The V gene is TRBV7-8, the J gene TRBJ2-5, with TRBD2 matching 10 bases. The CDR3 loop spans 14 amino acids. J lost 6 bases, V lost 5 bases, and 6 bases had no gene match. Germline CDR1 reads SGHVS; CDR2 reads FQNEAQ. CDR3 sequence reads: CASSPVGLAKTQYF. CDR3 in DNA: TGTGCCAGCAGCCCCGTGGGACTAGCGAAGACCCAGTACTTC. Looking up the rest from reference TRBV7-8 and TRBJ2-5 gives the full variable domain: GAGVSQSPRYKVAKRGQDVALRCDPISGHVSLFWYQQALGQGPEFLTYFQNEAQLDKSGLPSDRFFAERPEGSVSTLKIQRTQQEDSAVYLCASSPVGLAKTQYFGPGTRLLVL.

The J gene is TRBJ2-1, the V gene TRBV2; TRBD2 agrees at 11 bases. Trimming cost V 6 bases and J 1 base; bases outside gene matches: 2. CDR1 is SNHLY and CDR2 is FYNNEI in the germline V gene. The CDR3 is 15 residues long. This chain's CDR3 is CASRASGGSYNEQFF. DNA for the CDR3: TGTGCCAGCAGGGCTAGCGGGGGGTCCTACAATGAGCAGTTCTTC.

This clone has more than one count but fewer than ten. The gene calls are TRBV27 and TRBJ1-5; 7 bases are shared with TRBD1. This CDR3 has 14 residues. Per germline, CDR1 MNHEY and CDR2 SMNVEV (reference sequence). V lost 5 bases and J lost 6; bases outside the gene matches: 7. CDR3 bases: TGTGCCAGCAGTACCCGACAGGGTGGTCAGCCCCAGCATTTT. This sequence encodes CASSTRQGGQPQHF.

The chain employs TRBV7-9 and TRBJ1-1; 7 nucleotides match TRBD1. V gave up 5 bases and J gave up 4 bases; unmatched junction bases: 10. The V gene's germline CDR1 is SEHNR and CDR2 FQNEAQ (reference sequence). The CDR3 length is 15 residues. The CDR3 here is CASSPGGVRGTEAFF. The DNA of the CDR3 is TGTGCCAGCAGCCCAGGGGGGGTTAGAGGCACTGAAGCTTTCTTT.